These 17 T cell receptor beta chains came from one sample sequenced in a study of cytomegalovirus exposure and HLA in healthy donors. A multiplex PCR was run with 60 Vbeta primers and 13 Jbeta primers. Only in-frame clones appear in the TCRdb table, and some are missing; sequencing was by immunoSEQ multiplex PCR. The repertoire holds about 89,000 clones, with approximately 71% as singletons. What was sequenced was PBMCs. The receptors come from a man under 40 in good health and CMV-seronegative.

This clone came up a few times. The chain joins TRBV7-2 to TRBJ1-5; D might be TRBD1 (5 bases). Germline V CDR1 and CDR2: SGHTA, FQGNSA. Trimming cost V 4 bases and J 4 bases, with 17 bases left between them. The CDR3 runs to 16 residues. DNA of the CDR3: TGTGCCAGCAGCTCATCCCAGGGAGGGTGGAATCAGCCCCAGCATTTT. Protein sequence: CASSSSQGGWNQPQHF.

This clone was counted only a few times. The chain uses TRBV30 and TRBJ1-1; D uncertain. The CDR3 sequence is 14 residues long. From germline, CDR1 is GTSNPN and CDR2 SVGIG (reference sequence). V was shortened by 0 bases and J by 4 bases, with 12 bases between the two germline ends. The CDR3 nucleotides read TGTGCCTGGAGTGTACGGGGTTTTGGCACTGAAGCTTTCTTT. This translates into CAWSVRGFGTEAFF.

The chain links TRBV11-2 to TRBJ2-7, with D maybe TRBD2 (7 bases). The V gene lost 1 base and the J gene lost 0 bases, with 13 bases spanning the gap. This CDR3 is 16 amino acids long. Germline CDR1 is SGHAT and CDR2 is FQNNGV. The CDR3 sequence is CASSLVTGGPSYEQYF. The CDR3 coding sequence is TGTGCCAGCAGCTTAGTCACCGGGGGGCCCTCCTACGAGCAGTACTTC.

This rearrangement joins TRBV18 to TRBJ2-5; perhaps TRBD2 as D (7 bases). From germline, CDR1 is KGHSH and CDR2 LQKENI. The CDR3 is 17 amino acids. V gave up 0 bases and J gave up 7 bases, with 21 bases separating them. CDR3 protein: CASSPPPERGGTPTQYF. CDR3 DNA sequence: TGTGCCAGCTCACCACCCCCCGAAAGGGGGGGTACCCCGACCCAGTACTTC.

V gene TRBV25-1 combines with J gene TRBJ2-1; 7 nucleotides agree with TRBD2. There are 17 residues in the CDR3. V was clipped by 2 bases and J by 7 bases; unmatched bases: 14. Per germline, CDR1 MGHDK and CDR2 SYGVNS. Here the CDR3 DNA reads TGTGCCAGCAGTGAACTCCAGTCTCGGGGGGAACGGAATGAGCAGTTCTTC. Protein: CASSELQSRGERNEQFF.

This clone was recorded once. The rearrangement uses TRBV4-3 and TRBJ1-2, with 7 bases that match TRBD1. CDR1 and CDR2 (germline): LGHNA, YSLEER. The CDR3 runs to 16 residues. Germline trimming cut 1 base from V and 0 bases from J; bases unmatched to any gene: 5. DNA of the CDR3: TGCGCCAGCAGCCAAGCGGACAGGCCGGCTAACTATGGCTACACCTTC. Protein product: CASSQADRPANYGYTF.

The chain combines TRBV28 with TRBJ1-1; tentatively, D is TRBD1 (5 bases). Trimming removed 3 bases from V and 4 bases from J, with 9 bases in between. Germline V CDR1 and CDR2: MDHEN, SYDVKM. This CDR3 contains 13 residues. The DNA for the CDR3 is TGTGCCAGCAGTTTTCAGGGAGGCACTGAAGCTTTCTTT. This codes for CASSFQGGTEAFF.

The V and J genes are TRBV7-2 and TRBJ1-5; D remains unclear. The CDR3 runs 14 residues. The ends were cut back, 7 bases at V and 6 bases at J, with 16 bases in the middle. Germline V gene data show CDR1 as SGHTA and CDR2 as FQGNSA. This CDR3 is CASIPHAGAQPQHF. The CDR3 DNA sequence: TGTGCCAGCATCCCTCATGCGGGAGCTCAGCCCCAGCATTTT.

The V and J genes are TRBV4-1 and TRBJ2-1; 8 positions agree with TRBD2. V was pared by 0 bases and J by 8 bases, with 9 bases of the junction left unmatched. Germline V gene data show CDR1 as MGHRA and CDR2 as YSYEKL. The CDR3 totals 16 residues. CDR3 protein: CASSQDRSGGRHEQFF. Written as DNA, the CDR3 is TGCGCCAGCAGCCAAGATAGGAGCGGGGGCCGGCATGAGCAGTTCTTC.

The chain joins TRBV9 to TRBJ2-6, with 9 positions matching TRBD1. The CDR3 covers 17 residues. Trimming removed 4 bases from V and 6 bases from J; junction bases left unmatched: 11. The germline V gene encodes CDR1 SGDLS and CDR2 YYNGEE. The CDR3 coding sequence is TGTGCCAGCAGCAAAGGGGGACAGGGACCGATGGCCAACGTCCTGACTTTC. This gives the protein CASSKGGQGPMANVLTF.

V is TRBV7-9 and J is TRBJ1-3; D perhaps matches TRBD1 (5 bases). The CDR3 extends over 18 amino acids. The germline V gene encodes CDR1 SEHNR and CDR2 FQNEAQ (reference sequence). V was shortened by 5 bases and J by 7 bases, with 27 bases between the two germline ends. This CDR3 reads CASSEPQGWRESRNTIYF. The DNA for the CDR3 is TGTGCCAGCAGCGAACCCCAGGGTTGGAGGGAGTCGAGGAACACCATATATTTT. The full variable domain, rest sourced from reference TRBV7-9 and TRBJ1-3, is DTGVSQNPRHKITKRGQNVTFRCDPISEHNRLYWYRQTLGQGPEFLTYFQNEAQLEKSRLLSDRFSAERPKGSFSTLEIQRTEQGDSAMYLCASSEPQGWRESRNTIYFGEGSWLTVV.

The chain is built from TRBV6-6 and TRBJ1-1; 8 bases line up with TRBD1. Per the germline V gene, CDR1 is MNHNY and CDR2 is SVGAGI (reference sequence). The CDR3 is made up of 14 amino acids. Trimming at V came to 6 bases and at J to 1 base, leaving 4 bases not matched to a gene. The CDR3 DNA reads as TGTGCCAGCAGAGGACAGGGCTCGAACACTGAAGCTTTCTTT. Protein product: CASRGQGSNTEAFF.

This chain links TRBV18 with TRBJ2-5; 13 bases agree with TRBD2. V lost 2 bases, J lost 4 bases, and 4 bases stayed unmatched. This CDR3 region has 16 residues. The V gene's germline CDR1 is KGHSH and CDR2 LQKENI. CDR3 nucleotides: TGTGCCAGCTCACCATGGACTAGCGGGAGTTTAGAGACCCAGTACTTC. This sequence encodes CASSPWTSGSLETQYF.

The table lists this clone with a few counts. This chain uses TRBV19 with TRBJ1-5; weak D call: TRBD1 (5 bases). Germline V gene data show CDR1 as LNHDA and CDR2 as SQIVND (reference sequence). V lost 9 bases to trimming and J lost 3 bases, with 15 bases between them. There are 14 residues in the CDR3. The CDR3 nucleotides are TGTGCCAGCAAGTCGGGGACTACCAATCAGCCCCAGCATTTT. It translates to CASKSGTTNQPQHF.

The chain couples TRBV7-9 to TRBJ1-1; the D is unclear. The V gene's germline CDR1 is SEHNR and CDR2 FQNEAQ (reference sequence). The germline V and J ends were trimmed by 3 bases and 1 base, with 6 bases remaining between them. This CDR3 is built from 13 residues. CDR3 sequence: CASSFTGNTEAFF. CDR3 DNA sequence: TGTGCCAGCAGCTTTACGGGGAACACTGAAGCTTTCTTT.

The chain uses TRBV7-9 and TRBJ2-2; TRBD1 matches at 7 bases. The CDR3 covers 16 residues. Trimming removed 5 bases from V and 6 bases from J; junction bases left unmatched: 12. CDR1 is SEHNR and CDR2 is FQNEAQ in the germline V gene (reference sequence). The CDR3 is CASSRGQAIIPGELFF. CDR3 coding DNA: TGTGCCAGCAGCCGTGGACAGGCCATAATTCCCGGGGAGCTGTTTTTT. The whole variable domain, filled in from reference TRBV7-9 and TRBJ2-2, reads DTGVSQNPRHKITKRGQNVTFRCDPISEHNRLYWYRQTLGQGPEFLTYFQNEAQLEKSRLLSDRFSAERPKGSFSTLEIQRTEQGDSAMYLCASSRGQAIIPGELFFGEGSRLTVL.

The chain combines TRBV4-2 with TRBJ2-3, with TRBD2 matching 8 bases. This CDR3 is built from 17 residues. Germline CDR1 LGHNA, CDR2 YNFKEQ. The V and J ends lost 0 bases and 2 bases, in that order; junction bases with no gene match: 7. The CDR3 is CASSQDVFSGNTDTQYF. Here the CDR3 DNA reads TGTGCCAGCAGCCAAGACGTTTTTAGCGGGAACACAGATACGCAGTATTTT.